This T cell receptor (beta chain) was found in a study of a mutant IDH1 vaccine in newly diagnosed glioma. As for the study in general: Most patients had received both radiotherapy and temozolomide, the prior options being radiotherapy, temozolomide, or both.

About this clone itself: What it binds is unknown.

Regarding time point: week 23, last vaccination. Mutant IDH1 20-mer peptide, at 300 ug, made up each vaccine dose, with topical imiquimod. Germline V CDR1 and CDR2: KGHSH, LQKENI. V gave up 6 bases and J gave up 5 bases; unmatched junction bases: 10. CDR3 size: 15 residues. Repertoires were generated with immunoSEQ multiplex PCR, while TCRdb's copy carries only in-frame clones and drops some. Here the sample spans 75,000 to 80,000 clones, approximately 89% being singletons. The V call is TRBV18, the J call TRBJ2-1, with 7 bases matching TRBD2. This specimen consisted of PBMCs, obtained from a glioma patient whose treatment included an IDH1 peptide vaccine. The TCR comes from a woman in her forties or fifties with glioma. The DNA for the CDR3 is TGTGCCAGCTCCCCGTACGGGACTACGGACAATGAGCAGTTCTTC. Protein: CASSPYGTTDNEQFF. The full variable domain, its missing parts supplied by reference TRBV18 and TRBJ2-1, is NAGVMQNPRHLVRRRGQEARLRCSPMKGHSHVYWYRQLPEEGLKFMVYLQKENIIDESGMPKERFSAEFPKEGPSILRIQQVVRGDSAAYFCASSPYGTTDNEQFFGPGTRLTVL.